Included here is one T cell receptor (beta chain) sequence, with context. Original processing methods: Estimation of nucleated cell counts relied on the amplification of reference gene primers. Generated by immunoSEQ multiplex PCR, the TCRdb table keeps only in-frame clones and is missing some. That table gives V, J and clone size, and the DNA gave D and trimming. The data hold 310,000 or so clones, with roughly 86% observed a single time. This entry comes from a study of blood T cell repertoires in COVID-19. Across the whole study: T cells, B-cell-depleted T cells, or PBMCs supplied cDNA or gDNA.

Germline CDR1 and CDR2: SGHTS and YDEGEE. CDR3 length: 16 residues. Trimming cost V 0 bases and J 2 bases; bases outside gene matches: 7. V is TRBV5-8 and J is TRBJ2-5; TRBD2 aligns across 7 bases. Material: peripheral blood. The sequence derives from a woman aged 30 to 39 with COVID-19, enrolled during active disease. This CDR3 is CASSLAGAGDQETQYF. CDR3 nucleotides: TGTGCCAGCAGCTTGGCCGGGGCGGGAGATCAAGAGACCCAGTACTTC.